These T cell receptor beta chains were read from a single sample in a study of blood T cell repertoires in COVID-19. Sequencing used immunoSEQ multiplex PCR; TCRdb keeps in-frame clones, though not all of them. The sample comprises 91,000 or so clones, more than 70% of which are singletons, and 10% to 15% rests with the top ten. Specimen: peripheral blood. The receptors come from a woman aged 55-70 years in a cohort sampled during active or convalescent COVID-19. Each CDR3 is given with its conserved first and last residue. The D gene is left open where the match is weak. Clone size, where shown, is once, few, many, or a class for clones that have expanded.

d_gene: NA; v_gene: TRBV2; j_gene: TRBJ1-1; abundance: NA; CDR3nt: TGTGCCAGCAGTGTGGCACAGGGTTTGATGAACACTGAAGCTTTCTTT; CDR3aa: CASSVAQGLMNTEAFF
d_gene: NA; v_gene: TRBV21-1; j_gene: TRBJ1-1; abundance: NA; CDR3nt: TGTGCGGTGGAGCACAGGCTGACTTTCTTT; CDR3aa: CAVEHRLTFF
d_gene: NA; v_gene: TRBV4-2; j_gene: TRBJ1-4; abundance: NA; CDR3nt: TGTGCCAGCAGCCAGGAGTTAAATGAAAAACTGTTTTTT; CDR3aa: CASSQELNEKLFF
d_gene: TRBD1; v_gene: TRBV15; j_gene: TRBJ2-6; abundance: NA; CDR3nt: TGTGCCACCAGCAAAGGACAGGGATTCTCTGGGGCCAACGTCCTGACTTTC; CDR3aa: CATSKGQGFSGANVLTF
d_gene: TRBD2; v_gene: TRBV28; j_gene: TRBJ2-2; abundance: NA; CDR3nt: TGTGCCATAACAAGCCCCGGGACTAGCGGACGTACGAACACCGGGGAGCTGTTTTTT; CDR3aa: CAITSPGTSGRTNTGELFF
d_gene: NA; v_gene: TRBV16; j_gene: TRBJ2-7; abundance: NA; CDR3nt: TGTGCCAGCAGCCAATGGCCCTACGAGCAGTACTTC; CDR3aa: CASSQWPYEQYF
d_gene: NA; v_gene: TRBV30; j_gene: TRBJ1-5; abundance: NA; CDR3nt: TGTGCCTGGAGGCAACAATCTAACAGGGAAAATCAGCCCCAGCATTTT; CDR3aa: CAWRQQSNRENQPQHF
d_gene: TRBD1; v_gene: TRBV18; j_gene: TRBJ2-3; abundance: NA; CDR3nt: TGTGCCAGCTCACCAGTCAGGGGGCCTGAGAGGGATACGCAGTATTTT; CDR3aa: CASSPVRGPERDTQYF
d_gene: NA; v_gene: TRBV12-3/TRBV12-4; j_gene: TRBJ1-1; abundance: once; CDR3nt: TGTGCCAGCAGATTGGGGCCGGAGGCTTTCTTT; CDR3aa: CASRLGPEAFF
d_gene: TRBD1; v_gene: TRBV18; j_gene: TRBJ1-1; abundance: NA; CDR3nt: TGTGCCAGCTCACGGGACAGGGGACGGACTGAAGCTTTCTTT; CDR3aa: CASSRDRGRTEAFF
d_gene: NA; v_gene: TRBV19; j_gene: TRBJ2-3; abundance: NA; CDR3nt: TGTGCCAGTAGCCCCGGAGGGGTAGACGGCACAGATACGCAGTATTTT; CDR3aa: CASSPGGVDGTDTQYF
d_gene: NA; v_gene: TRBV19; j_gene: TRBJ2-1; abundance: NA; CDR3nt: TGTGCCAGTAGTATCTGGGGGACTCCCTACAATGAGCAGTTCTTC; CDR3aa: CASSIWGTPYNEQFF
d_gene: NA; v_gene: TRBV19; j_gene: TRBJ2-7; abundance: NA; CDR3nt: TGTGCCAGTAGTGGTCAGGTGACCTCCTACGAGCAGTACTTC; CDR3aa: CASSGQVTSYEQYF
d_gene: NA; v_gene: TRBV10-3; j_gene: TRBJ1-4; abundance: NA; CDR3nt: TGTGCCATCAGTGAGTCGACGCAGGGCCGTGAAAAACTGTTTTTT; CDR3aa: CAISESTQGREKLFF
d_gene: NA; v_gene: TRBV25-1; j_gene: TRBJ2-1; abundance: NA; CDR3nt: TGTGCCAGCAGTGAGGAGGGCGGGCGGTCCTACAATGAGCAGTTCTTC; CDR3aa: CASSEEGGRSYNEQFF
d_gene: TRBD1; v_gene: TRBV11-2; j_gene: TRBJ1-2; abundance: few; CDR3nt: TGTGCCAGCAGCGCCCACGACAGGGCATGGGGCTACACCTTC; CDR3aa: CASSAHDRAWGYTF
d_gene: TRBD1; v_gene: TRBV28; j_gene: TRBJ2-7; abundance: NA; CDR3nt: TGTGCCAGCAGTTTAGCGGACAGGGTTTGGCCCTACGAGCAGTACTTC; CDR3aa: CASSLADRVWPYEQYF
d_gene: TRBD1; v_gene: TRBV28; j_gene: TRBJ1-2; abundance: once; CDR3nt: TGTGCCAGCAGTTCCCCCGGGACAGGGGGATTTAGGGGCTATGGCTACACCTTC; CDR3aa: CASSSPGTGGFRGYGYTF
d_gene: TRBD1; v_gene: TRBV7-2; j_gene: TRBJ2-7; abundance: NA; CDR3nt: TGTGCCAGCAGTCGAGACAGGGGGCAAGGCTACGAGCAGTACTTC; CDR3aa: CASSRDRGQGYEQYF
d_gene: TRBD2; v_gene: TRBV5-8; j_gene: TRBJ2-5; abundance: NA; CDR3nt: TGTGCCAGCAGCTGGGGGGGGACTAGCGGTCAAGAGACCCAGTACTTC; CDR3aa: CASSWGGTSGQETQYF
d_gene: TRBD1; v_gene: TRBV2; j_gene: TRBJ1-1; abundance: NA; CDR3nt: TGTGCCACGACAGGGACGATGAACACTGAAGCTTTCTTT; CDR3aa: CATTGTMNTEAFF
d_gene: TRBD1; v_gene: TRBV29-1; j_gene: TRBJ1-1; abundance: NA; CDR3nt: TGCAGCGTCCGGAAGGAGGGGGCGAACACTGAAGCTTTCTTT; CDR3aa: CSVRKEGANTEAFF
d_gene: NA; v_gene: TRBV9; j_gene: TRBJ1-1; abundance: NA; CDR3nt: TGTGCCAGCAGCGTAGGCCCGGGGATGGAAACTGAAGCTTTCTTT; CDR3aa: CASSVGPGMETEAFF
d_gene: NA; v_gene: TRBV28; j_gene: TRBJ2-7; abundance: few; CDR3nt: TGTGCCAGCAGACCCACCGGACAGGGAGGGTACGAGCAGTACTTC; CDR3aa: CASRPTGQGGYEQYF
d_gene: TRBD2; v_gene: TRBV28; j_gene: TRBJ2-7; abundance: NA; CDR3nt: TGTGCCAGCAGTTCCCCCGGGGGGAGACAAGAGCAGTACTTC; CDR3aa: CASSSPGGRQEQYF
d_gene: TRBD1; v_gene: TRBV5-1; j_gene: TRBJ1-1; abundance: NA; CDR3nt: TGCGCCAGCAATAGTGGGACAGGGATGAACACTGAAGCTTTCTTT; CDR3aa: CASNSGTGMNTEAFF
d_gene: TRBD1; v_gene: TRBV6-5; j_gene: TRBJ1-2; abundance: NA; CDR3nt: TGTGCCAGCAGCCTAGACAGGGTTAGTGGCTACACCTTC; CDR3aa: CASSLDRVSGYTF
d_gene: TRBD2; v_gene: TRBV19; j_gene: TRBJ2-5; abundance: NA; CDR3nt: TGTGCCAGTAATGCGGGAGATAGGGAGACCCAGTACTTC; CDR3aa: CASNAGDRETQYF
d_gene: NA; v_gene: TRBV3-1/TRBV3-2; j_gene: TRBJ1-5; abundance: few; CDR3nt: TGTGCCAGCAGCCAAATGCCAGATCAGCCCCAGCATTTT; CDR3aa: CASSQMPDQPQHF
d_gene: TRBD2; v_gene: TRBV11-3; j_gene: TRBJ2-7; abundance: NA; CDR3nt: TGTGCCAGCAGCTTAGGACTAGCGGGGCCCGGGGAGCAGTACTTC; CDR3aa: CASSLGLAGPGEQYF
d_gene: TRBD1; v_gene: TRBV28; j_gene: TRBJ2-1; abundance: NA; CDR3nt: TGTGCCAGCAGTTTGGGGGATGGACAGGGGGCCCATGAGCAGTTCTTC; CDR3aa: CASSLGDGQGAHEQFF
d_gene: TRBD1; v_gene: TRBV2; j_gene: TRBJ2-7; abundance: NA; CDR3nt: TGTGCCAGCAGTGCACAGGGGGCTCGTGGGCAGTACTTC; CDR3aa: CASSAQGARGQYF
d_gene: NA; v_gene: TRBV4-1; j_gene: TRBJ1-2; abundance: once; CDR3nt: TGCGCCAGCAGCCCATTAGGGGGTAGCGGCTACACCTTC; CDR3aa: CASSPLGGSGYTF
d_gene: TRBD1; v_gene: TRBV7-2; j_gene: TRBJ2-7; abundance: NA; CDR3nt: TGTGCCAGCAGCCCCGTTTATGGGACAGCCTCCTACGAGCAGTACTTC; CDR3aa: CASSPVYGTASYEQYF
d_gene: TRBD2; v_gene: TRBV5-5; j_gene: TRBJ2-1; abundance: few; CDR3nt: TGTGCCAGCAGCCCACAAGGAGCGGGGGGGTCCTACAATGAGCAGTTCTTC; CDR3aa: CASSPQGAGGSYNEQFF
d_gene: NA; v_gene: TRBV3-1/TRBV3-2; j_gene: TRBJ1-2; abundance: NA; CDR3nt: TGTGCCAGCAGCCAAGACGGGGTAGGACCTTATGGCTACACCTTC; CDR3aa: CASSQDGVGPYGYTF
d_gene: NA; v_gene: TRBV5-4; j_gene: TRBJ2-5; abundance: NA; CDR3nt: TGTGCCAGCAGCTTCGTCTCCGGGGAGGCGGAGACCCAGTACTTC; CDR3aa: CASSFVSGEAETQYF
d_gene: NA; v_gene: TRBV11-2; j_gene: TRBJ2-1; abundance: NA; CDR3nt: TGTGCCAGCAGCTTCGGGTCCGCGGGAGAGCAGTTCTTC; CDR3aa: CASSFGSAGEQFF
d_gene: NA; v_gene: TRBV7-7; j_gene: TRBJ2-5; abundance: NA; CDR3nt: TGTGCTAGCAGCCCAGTAGCTCCTGGCGAGACCCAGTACTTC; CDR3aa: CASSPVAPGETQYF
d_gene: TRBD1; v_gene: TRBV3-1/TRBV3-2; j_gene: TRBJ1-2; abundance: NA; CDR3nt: TGTGCCAGCAGCCCAGGGACAGCCTATGGCTACACCTTC; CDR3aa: CASSPGTAYGYTF
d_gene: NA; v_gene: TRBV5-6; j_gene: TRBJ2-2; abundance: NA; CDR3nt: TGTGCCAGCAGCTTGGGCAGCGCGTACACCGGGGAGCTGTTTTTT; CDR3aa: CASSLGSAYTGELFF
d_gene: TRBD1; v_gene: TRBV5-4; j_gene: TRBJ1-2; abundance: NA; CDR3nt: TGTGCCAGCAGCTTTTCCGGGACAGGGGCGGGTGGCTACACCTTC; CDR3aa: CASSFSGTGAGGYTF
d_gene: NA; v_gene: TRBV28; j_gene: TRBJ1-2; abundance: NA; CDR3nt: TGTGCCAGTCAGGAGACAGTCAACTATGGCTACACCTTC; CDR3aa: CASQETVNYGYTF